Listed here are 23 T cell receptor beta chains from one sample, sequenced in a study of PD-1 blockade in classical Hodgkin lymphoma. There was relapse after autologous stem cell transplantation in every patient, and there was variation in brentuximab vedotin exposure. TCRdb's copy holds only in-frame clones and misses some; the assay was immunoSEQ multiplex PCR. The table shows roughly 19,000 clones, with roughly 84% occurring only once. The source was peripheral blood mononuclear cells (PBMCs), collected at baseline. The receptors come from a human donor with classical Hodgkin lymphoma.

The chain joins TRBV6-6 to TRBJ2-2; D perhaps matches TRBD1 (5 bases). The V end was cut by 8 bases, the J end by 2 bases, with 12 bases between. CDR3 length: 14 amino acids. Germline V gene data show CDR1 as MNHNY and CDR2 as SVGAGI (reference sequence). CDR3 amino acids: CASETTDNTGELFF. CDR3 nucleotide sequence: TGTGCCAGCGAAACGACAGACAACACCGGGGAGCTGTTTTTT.

The chain recombines TRBV28 with TRBJ1-5, with D perhaps matching TRBD1 (6 bases). Germline V gives CDR1 MDHEN, CDR2 SYDVKM. Trimming removed 7 bases at V and 0 bases at J, with 16 bases between. The CDR3 is made up of 16 amino acids. For the CDR3, the DNA is TGTGCCAGCATACCGGCGGGGGCGGATAGCAATCAGCCCCAGCATTTT. This gives the protein CASIPAGADSNQPQHF.

The gene calls are TRBV9 and TRBJ2-3; 10 nucleotides match TRBD2. The CDR3 runs 17 residues. Germline assignment: CDR1 SGDLS and CDR2 YYNGEE. V dropped 3 bases and J dropped 4; count of bases not matched to a gene: 11. The CDR3: CASSAAPSGGNSDTQYF. In DNA, the CDR3 is TGTGCCAGCAGCGCGGCCCCTAGCGGGGGAAATTCAGATACGCAGTATTTT.

In this sample, this clone turned up a few times. The chain recombines TRBV4-3 with TRBJ1-5; 7 positions agree with TRBD1. The CDR3 totals 15 residues. The V and J ends lost 0 bases and 4 bases, in that order; junction bases with no gene match: 3. Germline V gene lookup returns CDR1 LGHNA and CDR2 YSLEER. CDR3 amino acids: CASSQDTGANQPQHF. CDR3 nucleotide sequence: TGCGCCAGCAGCCAAGATACAGGGGCGAATCAGCCCCAGCATTTT.

This clone was counted a single time. The J gene is TRBJ2-3, the V gene TRBV6-1; possibly TRBD1 or TRBD2 for D (6 bases each). Trimming shortened V by 4 bases and J by 4 bases, and 21 bases separated the two germline ends. Germline loops: CDR1 MNHNS, CDR2 SASEGT. The CDR3 runs to 17 residues. The CDR3 here is CASSGGVPGHSSDTQYF. The CDR3 nucleotides read TGTGCCAGCAGTGGGGGGGTCCCGGGACATTCTTCAGATACGCAGTATTTT.

The chain uses TRBV11-2 and TRBJ2-5, with D unclear. The V gene's germline CDR1 is SGHAT and CDR2 FQNNGV. The V and J ends lost 1 base and 2 bases respectively, with 8 bases between them. The CDR3 is 14 residues long. The CDR3 sequence: CASSLVPVQETQYF. CDR3 DNA: TGTGCCAGCAGCTTAGTTCCGGTACAAGAGACCCAGTACTTC.

The chain is built from TRBV7-6 and TRBJ2-3; 10 positions agree with TRBD2. V dropped 2 bases and J dropped 1; count of bases not matched to a gene: 0. This CDR3 has 15 residues. CDR1 and CDR2 (germline): SGHVS, FNYEAQ. CDR3 bases: TGTGCCAGCAGCTTACTAGCGGGGGGCACAGATACGCAGTATTTT. Its protein product is CASSLLAGGTDTQYF.

The V and J genes are TRBV6-7 and TRBJ1-6; maybe TRBD1 (5 bases). TRBV6-7 is reported as an ORF; its role is uncertain. This CDR3 is built from 19 residues. V was trimmed by 2 bases and J by 0 bases, leaving 17 bases between them. The CDR3 sequence is CASSYPTVICSSYNSPLHF. CDR3 sequence (DNA): TGTGCCAGCAGTTACCCGACAGTAATTTGCAGCTCCTATAATTCACCCCTCCACTTT.

V usage is TRBV28 and J usage is TRBJ2-1; possible D gene TRBD2, 6 bases. Trimming shortened V by 6 bases and J by 5 bases, and 23 bases separated the two germline ends. This CDR3 region has 17 residues. CDR1 is MDHEN, CDR2 SYDVKM, per germline. CDR3 sequence: CASSSTGLLKRNNEQFF. The DNA for the CDR3 is TGTGCCAGCAGCTCGACGGGACTCCTCAAGAGAAACAATGAGCAGTTCTTC. Full variable domain (remainder filled in from reference TRBV28 and TRBJ2-1): DVKVTQSSRYLVKRTGEKVFLECVQDMDHENMFWYRQDPGLGLRLIYFSYDVKMKEKGDIPEGYSVSREKKERFSLILESASTNQTSMYLCASSSTGLLKRNNEQFFGPGTRLTVL.

This clone came up a few times. The V call is TRBV30, the J call TRBJ1-1; D call uncertain. Germline V gene data show CDR1 as GTSNPN and CDR2 as SVGIG (reference sequence). V was clipped by 1 base and J by 5 bases, with 5 bases between them. The CDR3 sequence is 11 residues long. CDR3 coding DNA: TGTGCCTGGAGTGACAATACTGAAGCTTTCTTT. It codes for CAWSDNTEAFF.

The V gene is TRBV4-3, the J gene TRBJ1-6, with D hard to call. The CDR3 runs 15 residues. Trimming left V 0 bases short and J 7 bases short, with 10 bases between. Germline V lookup: CDR1 LGHNA, CDR2 YSLEER. CDR3 sequence (DNA): TGCGCCAGCAGCCAAGATCGAGGGCTGAATTCACCCCTCCACTTT. Translated: CASSQDRGLNSPLHF.

The CDR3 region is CASSLGAVYQPQHF. For the CDR3, the DNA is TGTGCCAGCAGCTTAGGGGCCGTATATCAGCCCCAGCATTTT. This chain links TRBV5-6 with TRBJ1-5; D may be TRBD1 (5 bases). CDR3 length equals 14 residues. The germline V gene has CDR1 SGHDT and CDR2 YYEEEE. V was shortened by 2 bases and J by 5 bases, with 11 bases between the two germline ends.

The chain carries TRBV4-3 and TRBJ2-2, with a weak D call TRBD2 (6 bases). Germline V CDR1 and CDR2: LGHNA, YSLEER. V lost 4 bases to trimming and J lost 6 bases, with 9 bases between them. CDR3 length: 13 residues. The CDR3 DNA follows: TGCGCCAGCAGCCTGGGGGGTTCCGGGGAGCTGTTTTTT. It yields the protein CASSLGGSGELFF.

This chain links TRBV11-2 with TRBJ2-1; D may be TRBD2 (7 bases). V was cut by 3 bases and J by 6 bases, with 12 bases left in between. This CDR3 contains 14 residues. CDR1 is SGHAT and CDR2 is FQNNGV in the germline V gene. The CDR3 nucleotides read TGTGCCAGCAGCTTCGGGGGGCCCTCCAATGAGCAGTTCTTC. As protein: CASSFGGPSNEQFF.

The genes are TRBV7-9 and TRBJ1-4; D is perhaps TRBD1 (5 bases). Per germline, CDR1 SEHNR and CDR2 FQNEAQ (reference sequence). The V end lost 1 base, the J end lost 7 bases, and 19 bases lay between the germline ends. This CDR3 comprises 17 residues. The DNA of the CDR3 is TGTGCCAGCAGCTTAGGTGGCACGGGGCCGGTCGGTGAAAAACTGTTTTTT. This gives the protein CASSLGGTGPVGEKLFF.

This chain links TRBV29-1 with TRBJ1-1; 7 nucleotides align to TRBD1. The germline gives CDR1 SQVTM, CDR2 ANQGSEA. With 3 bases clipped from V and 1 base from J, the junction kept 8 bases outside the gene matches. The CDR3 has 15 amino acids. The CDR3 nucleotides read TGCAGCGTTGATCAACAGGGGAGGTCGAACACTGAAGCTTTCTTT. Translation: CSVDQQGRSNTEAFF.

V and J are TRBV19 and TRBJ1-4; 8 positions agree with TRBD1. Germline CDR1 is LNHDA and CDR2 is SQIVND (reference sequence). V shed 5 bases, J shed 2 bases, and the junction held 16 bases outside the gene matches. This CDR3 is built from 19 residues. The CDR3 bases are TGTGCCAGTAGTGAGCCCCGGGACAGGAGACTCTCGACTAATGAAAAACTGTTTTTT. Its protein product is CASSEPRDRRLSTNEKLFF.

A single count supports this clone. The genes are TRBV5-6 and TRBJ2-3; D perhaps matches TRBD2 (5 bases). The germline CDR1 and CDR2 sequences are SGHDT and YYEEEE. The CDR3 contains 16 residues. Trimming left V 6 bases short and J 2 bases short, with 19 bases between. The CDR3: CASTLDRGAPTDTQYF. The CDR3, as DNA: TGTGCCAGCACCCTGGACCGGGGAGCCCCCACAGATACGCAGTATTTT.

The chain uses TRBV19 and TRBJ2-3, with D tentatively TRBD1 or TRBD2 (5 bases each). The CDR3 extends over 14 amino acids. Germline CDR1 is LNHDA and CDR2 is SQIVND (reference sequence). V lost 3 bases and J 5 bases, leaving 12 bases between the germline ends. CDR3 DNA sequence: TGTGCCAGTAGTATCGGGACGGCCGGAGATACGCAGTATTTT. It encodes CASSIGTAGDTQYF.

This chain joins TRBV6-6 and TRBJ1-1, with TRBD1 identical over 8 bases. The V gene end was trimmed by 6 bases and the J gene end by 4 bases; junction bases not matched to a gene: 7. CDR1 MNHNY and CDR2 SVGAGI come from the germline V gene (reference sequence). The CDR3 runs 14 residues. The CDR3 DNA reads as TGTGCCAGCAGATACAGGGGGATGGGCACTGAAGCTTTCTTT. It translates to CASRYRGMGTEAFF.

Only a few counts were recorded for this clone. This chain uses TRBV13 with TRBJ2-3; no definite D call. This CDR3 spans 14 amino acids. Germline V gives CDR1 PRHDT, CDR2 FYEKMQ (reference sequence). Trimming stripped 3 bases from V and 3 bases from J, with 10 bases between. Written as DNA, the CDR3 is TGTGCCAGCAGCTTCGGTGAAACTACAGATACGCAGTATTTT. Its protein is CASSFGETTDTQYF.

The chain has TRBV18 and TRBJ2-7; tentatively, D is TRBD1 or TRBD2 (5 bases each). V was shortened by 4 bases and J by 3 bases, with 13 bases between the two germline ends. Germline V gene lookup returns CDR1 KGHSH and CDR2 LQKENI. The CDR3 has 14 residues. The CDR3 nucleotides read TGTGCCAGCTCACGGTCCGGGACGGACTACGAGCAGTACTTC. Protein sequence: CASSRSGTDYEQYF.

The V gene is TRBV28, the J gene TRBJ1-6; TRBD1 is a possible D gene (5 bases). Trimming removed 0 bases at V and 7 bases at J, with 13 bases between. This CDR3 is built from 16 residues. Germline CDR1 and CDR2: MDHEN and SYDVKM. In DNA, the CDR3 is TGTGCCAGCAGTTTATGGGGGGACGGAGGGAATTCACCCCTCCACTTT. Residues: CASSLWGDGGNSPLHF.